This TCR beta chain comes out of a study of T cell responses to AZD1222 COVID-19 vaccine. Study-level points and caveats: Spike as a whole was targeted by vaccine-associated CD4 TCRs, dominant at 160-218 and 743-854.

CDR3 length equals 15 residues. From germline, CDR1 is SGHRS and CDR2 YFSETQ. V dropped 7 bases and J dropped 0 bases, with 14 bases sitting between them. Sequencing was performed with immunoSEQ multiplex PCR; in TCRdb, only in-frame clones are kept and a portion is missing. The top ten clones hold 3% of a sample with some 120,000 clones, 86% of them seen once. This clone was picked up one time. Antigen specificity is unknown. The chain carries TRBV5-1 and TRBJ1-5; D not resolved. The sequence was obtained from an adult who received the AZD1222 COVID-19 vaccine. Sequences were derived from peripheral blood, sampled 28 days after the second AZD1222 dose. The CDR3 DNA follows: TGCGCCAGCGGCGAATACCGACCTAGCAATCAGCCCCAGCATTTT. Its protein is CASGEYRPSNQPQHF.